The rows below give T cell receptor beta chains drawn from one sample of a study of blood T cell repertoires in COVID-19. Profiled with immunoSEQ multiplex PCR; TCRdb holds only in-frame clones, not every one. Of some 62,000 clones detected, around 91% appear once; the ten largest clones hold 18%. The material sequenced was peripheral blood. Receptor source: a woman aged 55-69 years with COVID-19, enrolled during active disease. CDR3s leave out the opening cysteine and the closing phenylalanine or tryptophan. Each record gives: clone size, V gene, J gene, CDR3 protein. Part of the rows lack a size; the others show once, few, many or a class for expanded clones.

abundance: .
v_gene: TRBV11-2
j_gene: TRBJ2-1
CDR3aa: ASSFPNEQF

abundance: .
v_gene: TRBV3-1/TRBV3-2
j_gene: TRBJ2-1
CDR3aa: ASSPPTSVDGYNEQF

abundance: .
v_gene: TRBV7-3
j_gene: TRBJ2-1
CDR3aa: ASSSTRAGTVYEQF

abundance: .
v_gene: TRBV5-6
j_gene: TRBJ2-3
CDR3aa: ASSLGSSADTQY

abundance: .
v_gene: TRBV3-1/TRBV3-2
j_gene: TRBJ2-7
CDR3aa: ASSRLGGYEQY

abundance: .
v_gene: TRBV5-5
j_gene: TRBJ1-6
CDR3aa: ASSLLGPPNSPLH

abundance: once
v_gene: TRBV4-1
j_gene: TRBJ2-7
CDR3aa: ASSQGDRGPYEQY

abundance: .
v_gene: TRBV7-3
j_gene: TRBJ2-1
CDR3aa: ASGQGSVQF

abundance: .
v_gene: TRBV10-3
j_gene: TRBJ2-5
CDR3aa: AIKTSGAQETQY

abundance: .
v_gene: TRBV10-2
j_gene: TRBJ1-4
CDR3aa: ASSESRTVSNEKLF

abundance: .
v_gene: TRBV6-5
j_gene: TRBJ2-2
CDR3aa: ASCPLAGDTGELF

abundance: .
v_gene: TRBV18
j_gene: TRBJ2-1
CDR3aa: ASSPLAEGYNEQF

abundance: .
v_gene: TRBV7-2
j_gene: TRBJ2-1
CDR3aa: ASSGSGNSYNEQF

abundance: .
v_gene: TRBV30
j_gene: TRBJ2-7
CDR3aa: ARTSGREAGEQY

abundance: .
v_gene: TRBV12-3/TRBV12-4
j_gene: TRBJ2-2
CDR3aa: ASRDQLGGELF

abundance: .
v_gene: TRBV2
j_gene: TRBJ1-5
CDR3aa: ASRRVSEPQH

abundance: once
v_gene: TRBV5-1
j_gene: TRBJ2-3
CDR3aa: ASSLGGTLRTQY

abundance: .
v_gene: TRBV7-9
j_gene: TRBJ2-5
CDR3aa: ASSPSGIETQY

abundance: once
v_gene: TRBV5-1
j_gene: TRBJ1-4
CDR3aa: ASSLSVTGSGGKLF

abundance: .
v_gene: TRBV27
j_gene: TRBJ2-7
CDR3aa: ASSPPGRGFTEQY

abundance: .
v_gene: TRBV28
j_gene: TRBJ1-5
CDR3aa: ASSLPAGRNQPQH

abundance: .
v_gene: TRBV4-3
j_gene: TRBJ1-1
CDR3aa: ASSQEPLSNTEAF

abundance: .
v_gene: TRBV2
j_gene: TRBJ2-7
CDR3aa: ASRSGKGSYEQY

abundance: .
v_gene: TRBV4-1
j_gene: TRBJ1-4
CDR3aa: ASSQEGTGDEKLF

abundance: .
v_gene: TRBV12-5
j_gene: TRBJ2-1
CDR3aa: ASGLEINWGLASEQF

abundance: .
v_gene: TRBV11-2
j_gene: TRBJ2-7
CDR3aa: ASSLLVGQTLEQY

abundance: once
v_gene: TRBV30
j_gene: TRBJ2-2
CDR3aa: AWAGTRGGELF

abundance: .
v_gene: TRBV4-3
j_gene: TRBJ1-2
CDR3aa: ASSQVAFLSGGGYT

abundance: .
v_gene: TRBV4-1
j_gene: TRBJ2-7
CDR3aa: ASSLTGTKTEEQY

abundance: once
v_gene: TRBV30
j_gene: TRBJ1-2
CDR3aa: AWKMTGATHYGYT

abundance: .
v_gene: TRBV28
j_gene: TRBJ1-5
CDR3aa: ASSIRTGSQPQH

abundance: .
v_gene: TRBV6-7
j_gene: TRBJ1-4
CDR3aa: ASSYPSTGALNEKLF

abundance: .
v_gene: TRBV6-5
j_gene: TRBJ2-1
CDR3aa: ASTAGASEQF

abundance: few
v_gene: TRBV7-7
j_gene: TRBJ2-2
CDR3aa: ASSSTGGTRHTGELF

abundance: .
v_gene: TRBV9
j_gene: TRBJ2-7
CDR3aa: ASSVANRGYEQY

abundance: .
v_gene: TRBV18
j_gene: TRBJ1-2
CDR3aa: ASSPGQGPNYGYT

abundance: .
v_gene: TRBV4-3
j_gene: TRBJ1-4
CDR3aa: ASSLTAGIGEKLF

abundance: .
v_gene: TRBV5-5
j_gene: TRBJ1-2
CDR3aa: ASSLLGVHYGYT

abundance: .
v_gene: TRBV4-1
j_gene: TRBJ1-1
CDR3aa: ASSQERPRGATEAF

abundance: .
v_gene: TRBV3-1/TRBV3-2
j_gene: TRBJ1-3
CDR3aa: ASSPGGGGNTIY

abundance: .
v_gene: TRBV7-2
j_gene: TRBJ1-5
CDR3aa: ASSPLGGGGQPQH

abundance: .
v_gene: TRBV2
j_gene: TRBJ1-2
CDR3aa: ASSEGGLLVRT

abundance: .
v_gene: TRBV6-2/TRBV6-3
j_gene: TRBJ1-1
CDR3aa: ASSYIPGTSEAF

abundance: .
v_gene: TRBV7-8
j_gene: TRBJ1-2
CDR3aa: ASSPRGYGYT

abundance: .
v_gene: TRBV14
j_gene: TRBJ1-2
CDR3aa: ASSQEGTGDGYT

abundance: few
v_gene: TRBV27
j_gene: TRBJ2-7
CDR3aa: ASSLFDRIYEQY

abundance: .
v_gene: TRBV13
j_gene: TRBJ2-5
CDR3aa: ASSLGSDQETQY

abundance: .
v_gene: TRBV13
j_gene: TRBJ1-5
CDR3aa: ASSRDRDEPQH

abundance: .
v_gene: TRBV9
j_gene: TRBJ2-7
CDR3aa: ASSPGASGRAGEQY

abundance: .
v_gene: TRBV4-1
j_gene: TRBJ2-3
CDR3aa: ASTRTSGGKSTDTQY

abundance: .
v_gene: TRBV20-1
j_gene: TRBJ2-7
CDR3aa: SASRLAGGEQY

abundance: .
v_gene: TRBV11-2
j_gene: TRBJ2-1
CDR3aa: ASTLDRGLPYNEQF

abundance: .
v_gene: TRBV5-4
j_gene: TRBJ2-1
CDR3aa: ASRDGTSGSNEQF

abundance: .
v_gene: TRBV4-1
j_gene: TRBJ2-7
CDR3aa: ASSPPTGYEQY

abundance: .
v_gene: TRBV12-3/TRBV12-4
j_gene: TRBJ2-3
CDR3aa: ASSLTRADTQY

abundance: .
v_gene: TRBV3-1/TRBV3-2
j_gene: TRBJ1-3
CDR3aa: ASSPWTGTLGNTIY

abundance: .
v_gene: TRBV9
j_gene: TRBJ2-7
CDR3aa: ASSVGSERAAYEQY